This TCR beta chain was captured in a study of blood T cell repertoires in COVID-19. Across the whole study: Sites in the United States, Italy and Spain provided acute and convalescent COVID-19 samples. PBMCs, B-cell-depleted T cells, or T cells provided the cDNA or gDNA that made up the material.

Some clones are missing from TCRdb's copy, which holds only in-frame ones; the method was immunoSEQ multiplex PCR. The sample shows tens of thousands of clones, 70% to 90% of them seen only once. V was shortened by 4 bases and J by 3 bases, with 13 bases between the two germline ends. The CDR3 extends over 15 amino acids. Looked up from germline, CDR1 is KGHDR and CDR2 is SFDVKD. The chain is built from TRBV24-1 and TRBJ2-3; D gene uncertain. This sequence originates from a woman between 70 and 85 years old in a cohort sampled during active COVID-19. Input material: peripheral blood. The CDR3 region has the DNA TGTGCCACCAGTGACCCGTCGACACAAACAGATACGCAGTATTTT. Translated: CATSDPSTQTDTQYF.